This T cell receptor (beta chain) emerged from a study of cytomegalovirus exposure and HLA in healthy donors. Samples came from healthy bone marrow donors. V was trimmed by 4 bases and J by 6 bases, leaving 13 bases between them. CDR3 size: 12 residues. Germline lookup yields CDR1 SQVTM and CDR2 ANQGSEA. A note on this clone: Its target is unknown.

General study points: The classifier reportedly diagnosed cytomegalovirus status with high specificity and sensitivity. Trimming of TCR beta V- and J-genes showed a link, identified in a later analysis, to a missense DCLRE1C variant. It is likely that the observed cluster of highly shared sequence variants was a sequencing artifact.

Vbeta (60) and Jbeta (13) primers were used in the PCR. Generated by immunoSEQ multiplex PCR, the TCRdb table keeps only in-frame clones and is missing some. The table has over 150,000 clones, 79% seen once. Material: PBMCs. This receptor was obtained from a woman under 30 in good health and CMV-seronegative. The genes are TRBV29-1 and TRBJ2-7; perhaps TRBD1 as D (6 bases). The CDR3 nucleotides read TGCAGCGTTGTCGCAGGGGCGAGCGAGCAGTACTTC. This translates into CSVVAGASEQYF.